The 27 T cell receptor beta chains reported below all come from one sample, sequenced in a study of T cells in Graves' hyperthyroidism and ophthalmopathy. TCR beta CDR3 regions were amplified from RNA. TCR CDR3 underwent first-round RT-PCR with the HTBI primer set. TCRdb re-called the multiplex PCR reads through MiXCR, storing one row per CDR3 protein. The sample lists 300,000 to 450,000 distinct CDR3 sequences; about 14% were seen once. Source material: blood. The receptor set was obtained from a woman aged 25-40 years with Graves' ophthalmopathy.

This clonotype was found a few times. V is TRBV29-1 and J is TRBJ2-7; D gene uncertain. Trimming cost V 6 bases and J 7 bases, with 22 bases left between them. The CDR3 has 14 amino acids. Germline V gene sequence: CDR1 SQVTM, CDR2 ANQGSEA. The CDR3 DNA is TGCAGCGTACAAGGGTACGGTAACCGTGGAGAGCAGTACTTC. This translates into CSVQGYGNRGEQYF.

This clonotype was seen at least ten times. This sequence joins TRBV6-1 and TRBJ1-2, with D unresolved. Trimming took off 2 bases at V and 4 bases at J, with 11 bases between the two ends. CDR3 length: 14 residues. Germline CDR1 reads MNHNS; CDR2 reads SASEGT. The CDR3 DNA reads TGTGCCAGCAGTGAAAATGCGGGTAGCTATGGCTACACCTTC. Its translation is CASSENAGSYGYTF.

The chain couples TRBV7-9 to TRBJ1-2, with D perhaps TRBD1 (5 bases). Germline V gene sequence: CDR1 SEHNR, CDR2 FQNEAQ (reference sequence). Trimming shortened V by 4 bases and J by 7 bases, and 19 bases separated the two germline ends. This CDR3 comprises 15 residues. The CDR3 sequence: CASSSQSLGRLGYTF. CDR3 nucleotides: TGTGCCAGCAGCTCTCAATCGCTGGGGCGGCTTGGCTACACCTTC.

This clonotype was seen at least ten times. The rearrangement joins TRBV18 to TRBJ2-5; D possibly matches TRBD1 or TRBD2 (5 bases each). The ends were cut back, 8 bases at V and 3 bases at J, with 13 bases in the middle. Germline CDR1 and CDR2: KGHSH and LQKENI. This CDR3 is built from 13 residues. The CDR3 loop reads CASTPGRKETQYF. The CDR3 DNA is TGTGCCAGCACCCCGGGACGGAAAGAGACCCAGTACTTC.

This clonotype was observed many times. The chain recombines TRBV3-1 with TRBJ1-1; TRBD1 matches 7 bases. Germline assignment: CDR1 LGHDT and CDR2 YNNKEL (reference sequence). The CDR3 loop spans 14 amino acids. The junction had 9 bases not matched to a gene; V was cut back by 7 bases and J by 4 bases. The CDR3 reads CASNHRQGGTEAFF. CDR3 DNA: TGTGCCAGCAACCACCGACAGGGCGGCACTGAAGCTTTCTTT. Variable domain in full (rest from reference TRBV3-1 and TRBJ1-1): DTAVSQTPKYLVTQMGNDKSIKCEQNLGHDTMYWYKQDSKKFLKIMFSYNNKELIINETVPNRFSPKSPDKAHLNLHINSLELGDSAVYFCASNHRQGGTEAFFGQGTRLTVV.

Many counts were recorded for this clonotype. The CDR3 coding sequence is TGTGCCAGCAAGGGGACCTACGAGCAGTACTTC. It translates to CASKGTYEQYF. The chain employs TRBV6-1 and TRBJ2-7, with D maybe TRBD1 (5 bases). Germline-derived CDR1 and CDR2 are MNHNS and SASEGT. The CDR3 runs 11 residues. The ends were cut back, 7 bases at V and 2 bases at J, with 6 bases in the middle.

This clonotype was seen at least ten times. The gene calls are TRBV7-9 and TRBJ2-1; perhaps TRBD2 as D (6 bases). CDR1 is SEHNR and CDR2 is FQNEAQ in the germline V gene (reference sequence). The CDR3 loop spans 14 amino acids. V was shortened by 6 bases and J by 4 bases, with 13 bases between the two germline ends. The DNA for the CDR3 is TGTGCCAGCAGTCGGGTAGGGACTTACAATGAGCAGTTCTTC. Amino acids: CASSRVGTYNEQFF.

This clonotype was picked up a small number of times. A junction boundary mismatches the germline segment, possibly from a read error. CDR3 nucleotides: TGTGCTAGCAGCTTAGCCGGTGGAAACACCATATATTTT. Translated: CASSLAGGNTIYF. The rearrangement uses TRBV7-7 and TRBJ1-3; the D is unclear. Germline CDR1 reads SSHAT; CDR2 reads FNYEAQ (reference sequence). The CDR3 consists of 13 residues.

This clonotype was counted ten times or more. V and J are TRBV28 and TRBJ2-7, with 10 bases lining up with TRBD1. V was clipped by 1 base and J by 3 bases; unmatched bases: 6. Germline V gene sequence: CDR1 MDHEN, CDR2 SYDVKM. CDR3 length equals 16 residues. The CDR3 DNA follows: TGTGCCAGCAGTTTATATGCCGGGACAGGGGTCTACGAGCAGTACTTC. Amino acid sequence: CASSLYAGTGVYEQYF.

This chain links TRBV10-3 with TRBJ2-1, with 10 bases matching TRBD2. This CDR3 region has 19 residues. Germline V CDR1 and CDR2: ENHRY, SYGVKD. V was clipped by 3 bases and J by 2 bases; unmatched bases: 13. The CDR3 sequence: CAISEVGTSACVPYNEQFF. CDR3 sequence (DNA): TGTGCCATCAGTGAAGTCGGGACTAGCGCCTGCGTCCCCTACAATGAGCAGTTCTTC.

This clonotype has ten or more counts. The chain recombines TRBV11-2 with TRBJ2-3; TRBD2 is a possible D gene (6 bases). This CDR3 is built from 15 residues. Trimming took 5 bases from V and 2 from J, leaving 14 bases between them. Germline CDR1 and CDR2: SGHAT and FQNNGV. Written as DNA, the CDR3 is TGTGCCAGCAGCCAGGGACTTCAACTCACAGATACGCAGTATTTT. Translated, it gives CASSQGLQLTDTQYF. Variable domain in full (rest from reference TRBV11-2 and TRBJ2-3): EAGVAQSPRYKIIEKRQSVAFWCNPISGHATLYWYQQILGQGPKLLIQFQNNGVVDDSQLPKDRFSAERLKGVDSTLKIQPAKLEDSAVYLCASSQGLQLTDTQYFGPGTRLTVL.

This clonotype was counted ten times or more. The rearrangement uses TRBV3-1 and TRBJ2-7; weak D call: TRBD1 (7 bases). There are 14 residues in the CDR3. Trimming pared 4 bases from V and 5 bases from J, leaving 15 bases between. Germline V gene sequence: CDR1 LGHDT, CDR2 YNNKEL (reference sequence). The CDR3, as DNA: TGTGCCAGCAGCCGAGGAGGGGGCTCGGACGAGCAGTACTTC. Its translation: CASSRGGGSDEQYF.

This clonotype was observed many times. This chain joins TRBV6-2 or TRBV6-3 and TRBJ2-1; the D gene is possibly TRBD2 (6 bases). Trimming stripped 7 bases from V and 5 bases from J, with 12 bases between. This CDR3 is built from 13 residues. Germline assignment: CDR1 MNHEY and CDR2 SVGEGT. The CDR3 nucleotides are TGTGCCAGCACTTCGGACTACGACAATGAGCAGTTCTTC. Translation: CASTSDYDNEQFF.

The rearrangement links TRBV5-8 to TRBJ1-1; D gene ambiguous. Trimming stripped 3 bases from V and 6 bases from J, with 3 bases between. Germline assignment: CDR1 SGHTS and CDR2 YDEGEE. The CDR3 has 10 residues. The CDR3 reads CASSYPEAFF. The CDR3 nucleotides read TGTGCCAGCAGCTATCCTGAAGCTTTCTTT.

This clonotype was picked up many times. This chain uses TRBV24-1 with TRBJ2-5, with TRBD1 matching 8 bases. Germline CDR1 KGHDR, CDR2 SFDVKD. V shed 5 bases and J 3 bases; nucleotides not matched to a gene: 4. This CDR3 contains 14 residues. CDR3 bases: TGTGCCACCAGTGCGGGACAGGCAAAAGAGACCCAGTACTTC. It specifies CATSAGQAKETQYF.

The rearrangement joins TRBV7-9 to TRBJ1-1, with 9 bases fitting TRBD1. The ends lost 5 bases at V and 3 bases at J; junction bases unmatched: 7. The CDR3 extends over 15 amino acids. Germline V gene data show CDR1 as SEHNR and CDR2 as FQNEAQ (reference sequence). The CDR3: CASSHAGTGHTEAFF. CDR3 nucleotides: TGTGCCAGCAGCCACGCTGGGACAGGGCACACTGAAGCTTTCTTT.

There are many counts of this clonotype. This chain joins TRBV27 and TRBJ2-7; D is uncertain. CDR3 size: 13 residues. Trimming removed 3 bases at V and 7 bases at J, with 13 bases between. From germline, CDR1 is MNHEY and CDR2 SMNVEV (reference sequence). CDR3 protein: CASSFRSPTEQYF. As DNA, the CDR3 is TGTGCCAGCAGTTTCAGGTCCCCTACTGAGCAGTACTTC.

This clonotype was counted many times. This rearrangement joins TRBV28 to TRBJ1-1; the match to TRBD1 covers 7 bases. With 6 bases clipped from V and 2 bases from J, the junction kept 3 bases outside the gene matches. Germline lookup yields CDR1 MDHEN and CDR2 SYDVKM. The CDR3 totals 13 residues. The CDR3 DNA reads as TGTGCCAGCAGAGGGACAGCAAACACTGAAGCTTTCTTT. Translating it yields CASRGTANTEAFF.

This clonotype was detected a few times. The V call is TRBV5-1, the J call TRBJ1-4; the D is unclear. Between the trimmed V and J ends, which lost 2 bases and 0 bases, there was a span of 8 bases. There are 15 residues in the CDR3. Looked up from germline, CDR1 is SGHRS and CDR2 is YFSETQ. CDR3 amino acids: CASSLGVATNEKLFF. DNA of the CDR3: TGCGCCAGCAGCTTAGGAGTTGCAACTAATGAAAAACTGTTTTTT.

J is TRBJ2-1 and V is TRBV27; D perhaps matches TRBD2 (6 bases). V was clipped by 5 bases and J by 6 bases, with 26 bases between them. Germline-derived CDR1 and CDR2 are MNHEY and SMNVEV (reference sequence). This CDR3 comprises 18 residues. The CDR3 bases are TGTGCCAGCAGTCCCCTCAACCCCAGCGGGTGGTTGGGCAATGAGCAGTTCTTC. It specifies CASSPLNPSGWLGNEQFF.

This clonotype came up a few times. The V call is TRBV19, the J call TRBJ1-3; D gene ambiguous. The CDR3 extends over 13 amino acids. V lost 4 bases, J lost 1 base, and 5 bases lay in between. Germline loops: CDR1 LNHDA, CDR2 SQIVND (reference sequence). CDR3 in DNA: TGTGCCAGTAGTACCATTTCTGGAAACACCATATATTTT. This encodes CASSTISGNTIYF.

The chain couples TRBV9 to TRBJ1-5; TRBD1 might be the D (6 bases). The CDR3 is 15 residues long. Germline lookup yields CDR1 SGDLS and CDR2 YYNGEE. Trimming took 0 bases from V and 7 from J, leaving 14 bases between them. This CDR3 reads CASSVVRGAGQPQHF. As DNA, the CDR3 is TGTGCCAGCAGCGTAGTCCGGGGGGCAGGACAGCCCCAGCATTTT. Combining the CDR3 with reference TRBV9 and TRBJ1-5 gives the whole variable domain DSGVTQTPKHLITATGQRVTLRCSPRSGDLSVYWYQQSLDQGLQFLIQYYNGEERAKGNILERFSAQQFPDLHSELNLSSLELGDSALYFCASSVVRGAGQPQHFGDGTRLSIL.

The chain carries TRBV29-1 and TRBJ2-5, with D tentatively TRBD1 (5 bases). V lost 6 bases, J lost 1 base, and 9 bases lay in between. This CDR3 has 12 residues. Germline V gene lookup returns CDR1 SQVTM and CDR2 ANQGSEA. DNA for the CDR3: TGCAGCGTGTCAAGGGGCCAAGAGACCCAGTACTTC. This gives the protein CSVSRGQETQYF.

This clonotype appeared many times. The CDR3 protein is CASSNSGGTNTGELFF. Written as DNA, the CDR3 is TGCGCCAGCAGCAACAGCGGGGGGACGAACACCGGGGAGCTGTTTTTT. The chain is built from TRBV5-1 and TRBJ2-2; the match to TRBD2 covers 9 bases. Trimming at V came to 4 bases and at J to 0 bases, leaving 4 bases not matched to a gene. Germline CDR1 is SGHRS and CDR2 is YFSETQ. The CDR3 extends over 16 amino acids.

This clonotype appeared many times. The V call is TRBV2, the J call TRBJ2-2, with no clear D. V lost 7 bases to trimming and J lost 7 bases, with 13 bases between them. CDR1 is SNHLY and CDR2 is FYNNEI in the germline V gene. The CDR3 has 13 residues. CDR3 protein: CASTYLPNGELFF. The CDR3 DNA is TGTGCCAGCACCTATCTCCCGAACGGGGAGCTGTTTTTT.

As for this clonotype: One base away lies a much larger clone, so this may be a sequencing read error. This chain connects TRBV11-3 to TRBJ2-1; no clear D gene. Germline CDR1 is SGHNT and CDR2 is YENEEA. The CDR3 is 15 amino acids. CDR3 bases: TGTGCCGGCAGCTTAAGTCTAGGCTCAGACAATGAGCAGTTCTTC. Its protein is CAGSLSLGSDNEQFF. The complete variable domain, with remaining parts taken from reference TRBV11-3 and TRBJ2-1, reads EAGVVQSPRYKIIEKKQPVAFWCNPISGHNTLYWYLQNLGQGPELLIRYENEEAVDDSQLPKDRFSAERLKGVDSTLKIQPAELGDSAVYLCAGSLSLGSDNEQFFGPGTRLTVL.

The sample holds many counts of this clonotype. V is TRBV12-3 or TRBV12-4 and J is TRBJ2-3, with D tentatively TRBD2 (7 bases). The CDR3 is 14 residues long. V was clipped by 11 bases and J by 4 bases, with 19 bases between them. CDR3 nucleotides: TGTGCCTCCAAGGGGGGGGGAAACGCAGATACGCAGTATTTT. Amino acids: CASKGGGNADTQYF.